This paragraph covers one T cell receptor beta chain sequence. Its specificity is unknown. V was clipped by 3 bases and J by 8 bases; unmatched bases: 13. The CDR3 spans 15 residues. Germline-derived CDR1 and CDR2 are MNHEY and SMNVEV (reference sequence). These data belong to a study of cytomegalovirus exposure and HLA in healthy donors. Study findings and constraints: The likely explanation for a cluster of highly shared sequence variants was sequencing artifact.

Primers for the PCR totalled 60 Vbeta and 13 Jbeta. Generated by immunoSEQ multiplex PCR, the TCRdb table keeps only in-frame clones and is missing some. The table includes over 200,000 clones, more than 60% detected once. The source is a woman aged 55 to 70 in good health and CMV-seropositive. V is TRBV27 and J is TRBJ2-7, with 7 bases that match TRBD2. Material for sequencing was PBMCs. The DNA for the CDR3 is TGTGCCAGCAGTTTCCAACCGGGACTACCCCAAAAGCAGTACTTC. Translating it yields CASSFQPGLPQKQYF.